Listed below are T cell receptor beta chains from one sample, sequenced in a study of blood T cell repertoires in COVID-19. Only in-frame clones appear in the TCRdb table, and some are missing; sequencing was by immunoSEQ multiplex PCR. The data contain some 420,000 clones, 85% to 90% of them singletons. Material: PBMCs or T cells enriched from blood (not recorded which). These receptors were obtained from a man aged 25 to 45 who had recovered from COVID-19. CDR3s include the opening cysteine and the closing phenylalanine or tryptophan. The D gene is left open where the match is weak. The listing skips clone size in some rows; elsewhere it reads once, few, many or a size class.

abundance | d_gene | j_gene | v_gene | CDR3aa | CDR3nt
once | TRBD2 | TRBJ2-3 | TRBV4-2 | CASSQDGLAGRAVTDTQYF | TGTGCCAGCAGCCAAGATGGGCTGGCCGGGAGGGCGGTTACAGATACGCAGTATTTT
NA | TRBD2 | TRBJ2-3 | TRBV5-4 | CATPNPRLAGGGTDTQYF | TGTGCCACTCCGAACCCTCGACTAGCGGGAGGGGGCACAGATACGCAGTATTTT
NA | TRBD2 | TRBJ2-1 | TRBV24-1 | CATGTSGLGPEQFF | TGTGCCACCGGGACTAGCGGGCTGGGCCCCGAGCAGTTCTTC
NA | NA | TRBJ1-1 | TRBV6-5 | CATGPGWMNTEAFF | TGTGCCACCGGACCGGGGTGGATGAACACTGAAGCTTTCTTT
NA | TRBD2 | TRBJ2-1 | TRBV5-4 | CASSRSQWGGVSYNEQFF | TGTGCCAGCAGCCGATCTCAGTGGGGGGGAGTGAGTTACAATGAGCAGTTCTTC
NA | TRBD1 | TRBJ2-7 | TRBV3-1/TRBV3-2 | CASSQDMVRGLYEQYF | TGTGCCAGCAGCCAAGATATGGTGAGGGGGCTCTACGAGCAGTACTTC
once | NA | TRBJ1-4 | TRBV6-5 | CASSFLREGEKLFF | TGTGCCAGCAGTTTCCTCAGGGAGGGTGAAAAACTGTTTTTT
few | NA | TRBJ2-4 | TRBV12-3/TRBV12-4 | CASSLGDEGIQYF | TGTGCCAGCAGTTTAGGGGATGAGGGCATTCAGTACTTC
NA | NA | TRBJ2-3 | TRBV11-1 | CASSLSVQGTDTQYF | TGTGCCAGCAGCCTGAGTGTACAGGGTACAGATACGCAGTATTTT
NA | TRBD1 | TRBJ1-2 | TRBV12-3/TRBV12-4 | CASSDRGGYTF | TGTGCCAGTTCTGACAGGGGCGGCTACACCTTC
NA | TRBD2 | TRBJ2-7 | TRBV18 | CASSPPLAGVYEQYF | TGTGCCAGCTCACCACCGTTAGCGGGAGTTTACGAGCAGTACTTC
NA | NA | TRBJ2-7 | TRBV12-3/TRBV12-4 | CASSLSGEQYF | TGTGCCAGCAGTTTATCGGGCGAGCAGTACTTC
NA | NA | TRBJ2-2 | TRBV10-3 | CAISGLVSGTEGELFF | TGTGCCATCAGTGGGTTGGTTAGCGGGACAGAAGGGGAGCTGTTTTTT
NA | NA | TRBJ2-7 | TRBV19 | CASSTLSGGIYEQYF | TGTGCCAGTAGTACCCTCTCTGGGGGGATTTACGAGCAGTACTTC
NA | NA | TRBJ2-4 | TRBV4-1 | CASSQNRGGKSLAKNIQYF | TGCGCCAGCAGCCAGAACAGGGGGGGAAAAAGTTTAGCCAAAAACATTCAGTACTTC
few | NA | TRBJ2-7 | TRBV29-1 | CSVEAADPYEQYF | TGCAGCGTTGAGGCGGCAGACCCCTACGAGCAGTACTTC
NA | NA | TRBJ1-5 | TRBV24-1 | CATSDPQGQPQHF | TGTGCCACCAGTGATCCACAGGGTCAGCCCCAGCATTTT
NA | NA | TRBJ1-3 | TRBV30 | CAWTKPRQVGNSGNTIYF | TGTGCCTGGACAAAACCTCGACAGGTGGGGAACTCTGGAAACACCATATATTTT
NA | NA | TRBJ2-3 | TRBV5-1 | CASRSSTDTQYF | TGCGCCAGCAGGTCAAGCACAGATACGCAGTATTTT
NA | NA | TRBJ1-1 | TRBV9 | CASSGGDTEHTEAFF | TGTGCCAGCAGCGGGGGGGATACAGAACACACTGAAGCTTTCTTT
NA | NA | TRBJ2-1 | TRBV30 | CARLTSNNEQFF | TGTGCCCGCCTGACAAGCAACAATGAGCAGTTCTTC